This T cell receptor (beta chain) was found in a study of T cell responses to AZD1222 COVID-19 vaccine. Study as a whole: Pooling of second doses given at about 4 or about 12 weeks was done. Points from the study as a whole: The donor cohort was predominantly white British with a female majority, and clonal diversity may have been underestimated. Seropositive at baseline were only a handful of AZD1222 recipients.

The V gene's germline CDR1 is SGHNT and CDR2 YYREEE (reference sequence). This CDR3 region has 15 residues. Trimming at V came to 6 bases and at J to 0 bases, leaving 2 bases not matched to a gene. As concerns this clone: No antigen is known for it.

Assay used: immunoSEQ multiplex PCR; TCRdb lists only in-frame clones, some missing. This sample carries about 180,000 clones, around 90% of them seen once, and the ten largest clones take approximately 8%. This receptor was identified in an adult in good health. V usage is TRBV5-4 and J usage is TRBJ2-1, with 11 nucleotides matching TRBD2. The material was peripheral blood, obtained on day 0 of AZD1222 vaccination. Here the CDR3 reads CASTSGGHSYNEQFF. The CDR3 DNA reads TGTGCCAGCACTAGCGGGGGGCACTCCTACAATGAGCAGTTCTTC.